This TCR beta chain was sequenced for a study of CXCR3-negative and CXCR3-positive naive CD8 T cells. Turning to the study itself: Libraries each contributed about 1.5 +/- 0.3 million TRB reads, for roughly 130 million in total.

The germline CDR1 and CDR2 sequences are ENHRY and SYGVKD. The CDR3 runs 12 residues. The libraries of TRB cDNA were constructed through 5' RACE using UMI labels. TCRdb re-called the 5' RACE reads and gives one entry per CDR3 protein, without DNA. This repertoire includes about 57,000 distinct CDR3 sequences. This sequence was found in a human donor in good health. Some clones in this sample may be carry-over from other donors' samples. What was sequenced was memory CD8+ T cells from blood. The chain links TRBV10-3 to TRBJ1-1. The CDR3 region is CAIRGLNTEAFF.